Sequencing of this T cell receptor (beta chain) was carried out in a study of shared clonotypes between healthy human individuals (dated by TCRdb to about 2020). As for the study more broadly: The cohort included three men and a couple of women between 18 and 49 years of age. Different laboratories and diverse techniques were used to prepare libraries and sequence TCR repertoires, to increase sequencing depth and limit assay-specific biases. To estimate repertoire size and how much clonotype sharing occurs between individuals, the study deeply sequenced the blood TCR repertoires of about five healthy adults. Leukapheresis yielded between about 0.8 and 8.9 billion PBMCs per donor. For each donor, CD4 naive and CD4 memory were each given three plates, CD8 naive was given two plates, and CD8 memory was given one plate.

Using the deep immunoSEQ assay, TCR CDR3 regions were amplified from genomic DNA by multiplex PCR. Genomic DNA extracted from each cell subset was distributed evenly over all wells of several immunoSEQ 96-well plates, and each plate served as one replicate. For sorted subsets, each replicate PCR was loaded with about 200 ng genomic DNA, equivalent to 30,000 or so T cell genomes. Purified libraries were quantified with a Qubit 3.0 fluorometer, sized on a Bioanalyzer 2100, and re-quantified with the KAPA Library Quantification kit. Each immunoSEQ 96-well plate was sequenced on its own single-read 150-cycle Illumina NextSeq 550 flow cell. As for the authors' bioinformatics: Because the immunoSEQ output included only junctional sequences and no quality scores, the filtering could not be the same as the filtering used for full-length reads. Sequences were annotated with PyIR, a Python wrapper for IgBLAST v1.9, using IMGT germline references to assign V/J genes and CDR3. Reads were filtered out if the reads had weak V/J assignments (E-value above 1e-6), no CDR3, stop codons, out-of-frame junctions, or ambiguous translated residues. V3J clonotypes were defined as sequences sharing an identical inferred V gene, J gene, and CDR3 amino acid sequence. The percentage overlap between two repertoires was calculated by dividing the number of shared unique clonotypes by the size of the smaller repertoire. RTK rarefaction, the Chao1 estimator, and Recon v2.1 estimates of unobserved clonotypes were used to assess repertoire richness. OLGA was used to compute generation probabilities for all TCRbeta clonotypes that the gDNA method yielded from a few donors. In TCRdb, the immuneACCESS table is reduced to in-frame sequences with V and J assigned. These tables do not hold every clone; where another copy was compared, an unresolved V gene accounts for under half, and the others remain unexplained. V and J calls and clone size are as listed in that table; D and trimming were resolved from the DNA. The sample data list about 960,000 clones, and around three quarters of these were observed just once. The ten largest clones capture approximately 1.5% of the sample.

In the case of this clone: Its antigen remains unidentified. No much larger clone is present one base from it, and per-base qualities are unavailable.

Healthy HIV-negative adults with no recently reported acute infections or vaccinations were included as donors. Only Caucasian adults living in Nashville, Tennessee, USA were represented among the donors. CD4+ T cells were enriched by magnetic negative selection; naive cells were then positively selected on CD45RA, and the negative fraction formed the memory subset. Blood was obtained by leukapheresis, after which PBMCs were separated by Ficoll-Histopaque density gradient centrifugation and cryopreserved in liquid nitrogen vapor phase. Analytical flow cytometry was used to check the purity and quantity of every magnetically sorted T cell population. From each sorted fraction, genomic DNA was isolated and quantified by UV absorbance on a Nanodrop 2000c. The paper's findings and limits, for the study overall: Compared with non-shared clonotypes, clonotypes shared by all four sorted-subset donors had higher generation probabilities. Naive subsets generally had larger estimated clonotype richness than memory subsets. Rarefaction of sorted-subset datasets indicated incomplete sequencing despite the large sequencing depth. Based on pairwise subsampling, the degree of clonotype sharing among donors was expected to be affected by sequencing depth. The genetic and exposure-history diversity represented was limited by the small number of donors. Sharing across a handful of donors was observed for 4.5% to 6.5% of naive CD4, over 3% of naive CD8, 2.3% of memory CD4, and less than 0.45% of memory CD8 clonotypes. Sampling was restricted to blood, and TCR repertoires in tissue are likely to differ from TCR repertoires in blood.

Sequences were obtained from memory CD4+ T cells sorted from blood. The meaning of the sample's cell subset or site label: CD45RA-negative fraction. This TCR was recovered from a young man in good health.

CDR3 sequence: CASTSGRAAFF. The bases read TGTGCCAGCACCTCAGGGAGGGCGGCTTTCTTT. Here the chain combines TRBV6-5 and TRBJ1-1; a tentative D match to TRBD1 spans 5 bases. Including the terminal cysteine and phenylalanine, the CDR3 comprises 11 residues. Just CDR3 DNA is preserved here, 33 bases in frame from base 1. The junction shows trimming of 7 bases on V and 11 bases on J, plus 14 bases between the germline ends. The germline V gene supplies CDR1 MNHEY and CDR2 SVGAGI.